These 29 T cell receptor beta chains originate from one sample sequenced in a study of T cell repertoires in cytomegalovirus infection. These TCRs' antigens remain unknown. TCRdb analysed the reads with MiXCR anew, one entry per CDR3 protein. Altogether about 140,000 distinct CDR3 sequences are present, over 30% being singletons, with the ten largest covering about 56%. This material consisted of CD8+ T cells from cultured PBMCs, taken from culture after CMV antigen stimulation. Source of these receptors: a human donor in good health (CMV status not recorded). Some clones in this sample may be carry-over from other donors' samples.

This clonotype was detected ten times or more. The CDR3 here is CSANTGGSSYEQYF. The CDR3 nucleotides are TGCAGTGCTAATACGGGGGGAAGCTCCTACGAGCAGTACTTC. The chain is built from TRBV20-1 and TRBJ2-7; 7 bases match TRBD2. Germline CDR1 and CDR2: DFQATT and SNEGSKA (reference sequence). Trimming at V came to 4 bases and at J to 0 bases, leaving 6 bases not matched to a gene. CDR3 length equals 14 residues.

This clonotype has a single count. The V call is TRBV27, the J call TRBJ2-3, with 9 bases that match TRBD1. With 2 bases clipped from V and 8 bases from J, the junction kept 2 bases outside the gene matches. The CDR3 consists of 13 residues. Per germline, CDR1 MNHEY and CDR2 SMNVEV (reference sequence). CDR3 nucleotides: TGTGCCAGCAGTTTAGGGACAGGGTTTACGCAGTATTTT. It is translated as CASSLGTGFTQYF.

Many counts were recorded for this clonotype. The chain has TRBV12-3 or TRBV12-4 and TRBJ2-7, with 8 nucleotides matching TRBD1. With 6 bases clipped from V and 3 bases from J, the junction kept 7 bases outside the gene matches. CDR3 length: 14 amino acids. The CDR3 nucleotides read TGTGCCAGCAGGGGGACAGGATCCAACTACGAGCAGTACTTC. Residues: CASRGTGSNYEQYF.

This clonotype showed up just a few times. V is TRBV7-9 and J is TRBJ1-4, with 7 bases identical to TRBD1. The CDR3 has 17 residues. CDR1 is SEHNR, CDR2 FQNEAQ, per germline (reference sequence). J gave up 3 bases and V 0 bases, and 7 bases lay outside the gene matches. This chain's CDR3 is CASSLAAGGLANEKLFF. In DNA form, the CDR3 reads TGTGCCAGCAGCTTAGCGGCAGGGGGATTGGCTAATGAAAAACTGTTTTTT.

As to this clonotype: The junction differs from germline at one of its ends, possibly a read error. CDR3 region: CANSLAESYEQYF. In DNA form, the CDR3 reads TGTGCCAACAGCTTAGCGGAGAGCTACGAGCAGTACTTC. This chain uses TRBV7-6 with TRBJ2-7, with D perhaps matching TRBD2 (6 bases). CDR1 and CDR2 (germline): SGHVS, FNYEAQ. The CDR3 covers 13 residues.

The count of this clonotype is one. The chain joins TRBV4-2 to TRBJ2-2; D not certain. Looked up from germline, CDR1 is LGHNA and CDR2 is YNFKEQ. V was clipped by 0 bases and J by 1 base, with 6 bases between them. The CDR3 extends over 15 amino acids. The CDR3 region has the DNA TGTGCCAGCAGCCAAGATCCGGGGAACACCGGGGAGCTGTTTTTT. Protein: CASSQDPGNTGELFF.

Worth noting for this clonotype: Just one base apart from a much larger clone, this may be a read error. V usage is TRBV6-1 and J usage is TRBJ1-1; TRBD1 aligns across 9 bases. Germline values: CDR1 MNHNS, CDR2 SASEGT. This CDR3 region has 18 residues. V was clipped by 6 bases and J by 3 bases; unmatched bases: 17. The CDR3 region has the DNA TGTGCCAGCAGACCAGGGACAGGGATGCGGTTTGGGGACACTGAAGCTTTCTTT. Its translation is CASRPGTGMRFGDTEAFF.

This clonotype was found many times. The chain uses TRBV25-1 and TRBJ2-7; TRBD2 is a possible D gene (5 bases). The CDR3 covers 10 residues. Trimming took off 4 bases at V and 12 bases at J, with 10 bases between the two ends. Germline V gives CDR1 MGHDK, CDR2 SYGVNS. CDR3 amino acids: CASSARDWYF. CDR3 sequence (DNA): TGTGCCAGCAGTGCTCGGGATTGGTACTTC.

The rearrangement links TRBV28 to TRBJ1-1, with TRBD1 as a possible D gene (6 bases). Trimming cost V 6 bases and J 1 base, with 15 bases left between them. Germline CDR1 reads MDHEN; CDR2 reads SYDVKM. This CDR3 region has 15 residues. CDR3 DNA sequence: TGTGCCAGCAGAGAATACCAGGGGAGGAACACTGAAGCTTTCTTT. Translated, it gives CASREYQGRNTEAFF.

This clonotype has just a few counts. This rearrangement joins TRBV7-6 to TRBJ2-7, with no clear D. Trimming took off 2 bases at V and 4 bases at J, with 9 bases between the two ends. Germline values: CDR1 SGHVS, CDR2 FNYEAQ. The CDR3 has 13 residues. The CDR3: CASSLRVLYEQYF. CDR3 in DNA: TGTGCCAGCAGCTTACGTGTCCTATACGAGCAGTACTTC.

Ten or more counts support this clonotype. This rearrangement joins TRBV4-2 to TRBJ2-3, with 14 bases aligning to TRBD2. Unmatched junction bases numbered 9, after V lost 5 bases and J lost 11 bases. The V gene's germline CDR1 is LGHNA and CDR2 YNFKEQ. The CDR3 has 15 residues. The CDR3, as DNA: TGTGCCAGCAGCTTGACTAGCGGGGGGGCAGAGGAGCAGTATTTT. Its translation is CASSLTSGGAEEQYF.

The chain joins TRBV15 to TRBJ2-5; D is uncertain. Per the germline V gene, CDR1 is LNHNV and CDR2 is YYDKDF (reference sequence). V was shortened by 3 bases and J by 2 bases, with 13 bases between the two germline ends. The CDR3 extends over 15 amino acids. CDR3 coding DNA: TGTGCCACCAGCAGCCCGACATTCGGACAAGAGACCCAGTACTTC. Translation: CATSSPTFGQETQYF. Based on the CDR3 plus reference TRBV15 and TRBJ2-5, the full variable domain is DAMVIQNPRYQVTQFGKPVTLSCSQTLNHNVMYWYQQKSSQAPKLLFHYYDKDFNNEADTPDNFQSRRPNTSFCFLDIRSPGLGDTAMYLCATSSPTFGQETQYFGPGTRLLVL.

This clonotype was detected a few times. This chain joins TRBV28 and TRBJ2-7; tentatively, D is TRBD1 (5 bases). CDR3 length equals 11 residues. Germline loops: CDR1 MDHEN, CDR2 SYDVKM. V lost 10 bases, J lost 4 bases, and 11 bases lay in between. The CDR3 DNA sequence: TGTGCCACCTCCCAGGGTTACGAGCAGTACTTC. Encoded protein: CATSQGYEQYF.

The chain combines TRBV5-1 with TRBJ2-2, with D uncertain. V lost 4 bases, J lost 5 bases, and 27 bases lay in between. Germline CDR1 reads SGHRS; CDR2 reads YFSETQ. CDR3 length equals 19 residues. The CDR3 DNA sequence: TGCGCCAGCAGCAAGCGACGGACGGGTGTTATGAGTCTAACCGGGGAGCTGTTTTTT. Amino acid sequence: CASSKRRTGVMSLTGELFF.

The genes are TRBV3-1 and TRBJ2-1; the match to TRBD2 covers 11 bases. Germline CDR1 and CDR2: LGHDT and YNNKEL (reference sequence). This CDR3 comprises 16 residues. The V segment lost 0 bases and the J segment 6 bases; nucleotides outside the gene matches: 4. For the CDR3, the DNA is TGTGCCAGCAGCCAAGATCCACTAGCGGGGGCCAATGAGCAGTTCTTC. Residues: CASSQDPLAGANEQFF.

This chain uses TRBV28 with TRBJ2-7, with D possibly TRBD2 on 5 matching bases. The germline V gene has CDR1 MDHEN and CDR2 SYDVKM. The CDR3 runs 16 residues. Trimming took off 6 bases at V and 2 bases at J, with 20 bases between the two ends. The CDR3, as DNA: TGTGCCAGCAGAGATCCGGGTCCAAGCGGTACCTACGAGCAGTACTTC. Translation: CASRDPGPSGTYEQYF. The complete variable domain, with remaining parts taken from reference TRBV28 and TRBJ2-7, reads DVKVTQSSRYLVKRTGEKVFLECVQDMDHENMFWYRQDPGLGLRLIYFSYDVKMKEKGDIPEGYSVSREKKERFSLILESASTNQTSMYLCASRDPGPSGTYEQYFGPGTRLTVT.

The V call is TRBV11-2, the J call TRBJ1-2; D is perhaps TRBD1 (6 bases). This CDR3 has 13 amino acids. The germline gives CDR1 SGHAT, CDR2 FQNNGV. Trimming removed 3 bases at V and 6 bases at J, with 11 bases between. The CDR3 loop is CASSLSGADGYTF. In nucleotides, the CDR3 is TGTGCCAGCAGCTTGTCAGGGGCCGATGGCTACACCTTC.

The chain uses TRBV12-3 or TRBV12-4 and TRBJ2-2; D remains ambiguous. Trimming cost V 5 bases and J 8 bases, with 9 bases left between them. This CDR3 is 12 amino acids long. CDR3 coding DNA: TGTGCCAGCAGTGGTCCGCGGGGGGAGCTGTTTTTT. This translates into CASSGPRGELFF.

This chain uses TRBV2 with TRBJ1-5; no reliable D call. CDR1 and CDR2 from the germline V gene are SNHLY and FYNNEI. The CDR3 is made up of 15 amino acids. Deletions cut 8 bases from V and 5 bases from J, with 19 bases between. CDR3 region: CASQASWGEHQPQHF. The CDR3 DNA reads TGTGCCAGCCAAGCATCGTGGGGTGAACATCAGCCCCAGCATTTT.

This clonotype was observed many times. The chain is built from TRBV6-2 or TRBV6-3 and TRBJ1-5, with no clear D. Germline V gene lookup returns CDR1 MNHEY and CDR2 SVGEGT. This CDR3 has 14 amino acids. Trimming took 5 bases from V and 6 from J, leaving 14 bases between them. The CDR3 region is CASSPLYGSQPQHF. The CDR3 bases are TGTGCCAGCAGTCCCCTTTACGGGAGTCAGCCCCAGCATTTT.

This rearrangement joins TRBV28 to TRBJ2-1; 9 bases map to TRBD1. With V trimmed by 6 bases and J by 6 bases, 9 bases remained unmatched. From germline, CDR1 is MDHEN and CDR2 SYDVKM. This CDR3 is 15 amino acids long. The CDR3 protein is CASSRTGTGTNEQFF. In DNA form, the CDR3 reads TGTGCCAGCAGCCGGACCGGGACAGGGACCAATGAGCAGTTCTTC.

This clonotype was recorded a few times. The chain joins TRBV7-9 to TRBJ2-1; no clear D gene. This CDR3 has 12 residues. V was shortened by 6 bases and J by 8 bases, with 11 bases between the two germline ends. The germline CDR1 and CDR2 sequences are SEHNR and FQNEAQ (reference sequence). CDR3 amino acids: CASSLGHHEQFF. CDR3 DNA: TGTGCCAGCAGTCTGGGCCACCATGAGCAGTTCTTC.

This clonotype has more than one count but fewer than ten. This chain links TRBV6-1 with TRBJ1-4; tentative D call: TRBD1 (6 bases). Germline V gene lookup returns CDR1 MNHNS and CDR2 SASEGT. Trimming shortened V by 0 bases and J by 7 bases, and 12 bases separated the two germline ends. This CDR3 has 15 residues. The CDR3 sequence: CASSEAPGDAEKLFF. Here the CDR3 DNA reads TGTGCCAGCAGTGAAGCTCCAGGGGACGCTGAAAAACTGTTTTTT.

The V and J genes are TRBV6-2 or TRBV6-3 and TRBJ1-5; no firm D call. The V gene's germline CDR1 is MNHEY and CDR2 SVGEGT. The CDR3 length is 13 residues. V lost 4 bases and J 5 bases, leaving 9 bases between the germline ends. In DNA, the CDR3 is TGTGCCAGCAGTTTGGGATTCGATCAGCCCCAGCATTTT. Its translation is CASSLGFDQPQHF.

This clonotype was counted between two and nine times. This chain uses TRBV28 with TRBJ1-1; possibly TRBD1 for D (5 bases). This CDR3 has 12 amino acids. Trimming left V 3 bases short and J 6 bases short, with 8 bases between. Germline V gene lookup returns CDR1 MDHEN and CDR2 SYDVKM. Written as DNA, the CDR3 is TGTGCCAGCAGTTTGCAGGGCGCTGAAGCTTTCTTT. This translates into CASSLQGAEAFF.

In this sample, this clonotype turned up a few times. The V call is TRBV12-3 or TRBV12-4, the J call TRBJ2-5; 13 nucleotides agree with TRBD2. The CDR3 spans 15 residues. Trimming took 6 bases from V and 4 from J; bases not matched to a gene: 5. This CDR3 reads CASRSGLAGVETQYF. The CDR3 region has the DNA TGTGCCAGCAGGAGTGGACTAGCGGGGGTAGAGACCCAGTACTTC.

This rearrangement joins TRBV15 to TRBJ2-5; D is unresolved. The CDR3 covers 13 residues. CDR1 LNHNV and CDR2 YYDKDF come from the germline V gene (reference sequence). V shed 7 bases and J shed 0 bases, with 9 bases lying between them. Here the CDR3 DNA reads TGTGCCACCAATTCAGTGTACCAAGAGACCCAGTACTTC. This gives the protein CATNSVYQETQYF.

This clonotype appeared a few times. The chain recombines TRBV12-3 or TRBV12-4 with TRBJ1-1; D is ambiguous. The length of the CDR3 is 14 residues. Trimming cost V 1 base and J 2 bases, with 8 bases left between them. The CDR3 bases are TGTGCCAGCAGTTTAGTTCCCGTTAACACTGAAGCTTTCTTT. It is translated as CASSLVPVNTEAFF.

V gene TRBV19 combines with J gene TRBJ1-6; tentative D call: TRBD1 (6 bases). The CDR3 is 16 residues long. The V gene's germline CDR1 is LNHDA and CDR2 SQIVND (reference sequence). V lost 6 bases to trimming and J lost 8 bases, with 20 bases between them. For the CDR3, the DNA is TGTGCCAGTAGCCATTTGGCGGACAGTACATATTCACCCCTCCACTTT. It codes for CASSHLADSTYSPLHF. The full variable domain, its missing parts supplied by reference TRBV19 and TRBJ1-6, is DGGITQSPKYLFRKEGQNVTLSCEQNLNHDAMYWYRQDPGQGLRLIYYSQIVNDFQKGDIAEGYSVSREKKESFPLTVTSAQKNPTAFYLCASSHLADSTYSPLHFGNGTRLTVT.